The source of this T cell receptor (beta chain) is a study of cytomegalovirus exposure and HLA in healthy donors. These donors, healthy bone marrow donors, were studied. Germline V lookup: CDR1 LNHDA, CDR2 SQIVND (reference sequence). The CDR3 extends over 14 amino acids. Trimming took off 3 bases at V and 4 bases at J, with 12 bases between the two ends. The PCR contained 60 Vbeta and 13 Jbeta primers. In the original analysis: In a later analysis, 10 million to 11 million of about 80 million unique beta chains occurred in at least two donors. Sequencing was performed with immunoSEQ multiplex PCR; in TCRdb, only in-frame clones are kept and a portion is missing. The DNA gave D and trimming, while V, J and clone size come from that table. The table shows 70,000 to 75,000 clones, with roughly 78% occurring only once. This clone came up a few times. Its antigen is as yet unknown. Overall study results and limits: Reports described diagnosis of cytomegalovirus status by the classifier as highly specific and sensitive. It was reported that TCR beta sequences correctly inferred the HLA-A and HLA-B alleles for most subjects.

This clonotype was sampled from a woman in her 40s in good health and CMV-seropositive. The V gene is TRBV19, the J gene TRBJ1-1; D might be TRBD1 (5 bases). Sequenced material: PBMCs. The CDR3 region is CASSIHGRGTEAFF. CDR3 DNA sequence: TGTGCCAGTAGTATTCACGGAAGGGGCACTGAAGCTTTCTTT.